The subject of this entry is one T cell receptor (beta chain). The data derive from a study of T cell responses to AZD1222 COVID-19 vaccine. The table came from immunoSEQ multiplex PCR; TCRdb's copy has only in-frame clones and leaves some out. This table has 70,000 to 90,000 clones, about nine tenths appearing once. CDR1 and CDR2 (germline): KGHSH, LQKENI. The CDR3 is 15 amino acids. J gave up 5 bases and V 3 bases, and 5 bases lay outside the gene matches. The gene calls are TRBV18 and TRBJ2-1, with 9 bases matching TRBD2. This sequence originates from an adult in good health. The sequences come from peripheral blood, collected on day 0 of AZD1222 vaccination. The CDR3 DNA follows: TGTGCCAGCTCACCCATAGCGGGGGTCCACAATGAGCAGTTCTTC. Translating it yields CASSPIAGVHNEQFF.